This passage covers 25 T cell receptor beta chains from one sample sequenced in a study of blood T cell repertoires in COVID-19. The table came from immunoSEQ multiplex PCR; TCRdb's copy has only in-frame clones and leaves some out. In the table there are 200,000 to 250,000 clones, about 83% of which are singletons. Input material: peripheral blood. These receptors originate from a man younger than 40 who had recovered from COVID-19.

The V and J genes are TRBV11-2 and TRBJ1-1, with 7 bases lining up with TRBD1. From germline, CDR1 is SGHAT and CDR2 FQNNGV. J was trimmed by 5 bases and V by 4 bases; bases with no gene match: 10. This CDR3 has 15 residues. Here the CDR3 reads CASSWTGLPSTEAFF. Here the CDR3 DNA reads TGTGCCAGCAGCTGGACAGGACTACCGTCAACTGAAGCTTTCTTT.

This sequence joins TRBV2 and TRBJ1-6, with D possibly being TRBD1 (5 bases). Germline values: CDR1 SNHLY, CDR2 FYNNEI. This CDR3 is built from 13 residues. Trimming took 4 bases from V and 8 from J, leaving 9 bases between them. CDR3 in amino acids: CASSGVRDSPLHF. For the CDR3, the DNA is TGTGCCAGCAGTGGGGTCAGGGATTCACCCCTCCACTTT.

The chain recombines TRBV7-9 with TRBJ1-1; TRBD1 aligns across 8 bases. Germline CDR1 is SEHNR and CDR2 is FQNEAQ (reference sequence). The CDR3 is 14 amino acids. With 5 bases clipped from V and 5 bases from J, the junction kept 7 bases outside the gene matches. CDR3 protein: CASSQGQGRTEAFF. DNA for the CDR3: TGTGCCAGCAGCCAAGGACAGGGTAGGACTGAAGCTTTCTTT.

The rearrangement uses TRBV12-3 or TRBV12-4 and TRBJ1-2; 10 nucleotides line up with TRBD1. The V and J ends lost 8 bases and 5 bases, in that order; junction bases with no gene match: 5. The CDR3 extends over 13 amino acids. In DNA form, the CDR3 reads TGTGCCAGCGCGACAGGGGGCCGGTATGGCTACACCTTC. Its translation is CASATGGRYGYTF.

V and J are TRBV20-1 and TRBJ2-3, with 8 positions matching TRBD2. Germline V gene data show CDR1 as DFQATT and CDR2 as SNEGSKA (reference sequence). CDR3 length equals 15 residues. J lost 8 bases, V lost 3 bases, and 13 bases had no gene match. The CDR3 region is CSASPAGGTVITQYF. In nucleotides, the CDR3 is TGCAGTGCTAGTCCGGCGGGGGGCACTGTAATTACGCAGTATTTT.

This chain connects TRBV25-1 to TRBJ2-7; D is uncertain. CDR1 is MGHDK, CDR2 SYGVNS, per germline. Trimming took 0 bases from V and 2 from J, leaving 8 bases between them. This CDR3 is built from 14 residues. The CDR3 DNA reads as TGTGCCAGCAGTGAATATCAGGCAACCTACGAGCAGTACTTC. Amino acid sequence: CASSEYQATYEQYF.

CDR3 sequence (DNA): TGTGCCAGCACTAATACCGGGACAGGGGTCGATGGCTACACCTTC. This codes for CASTNTGTGVDGYTF. The chain combines TRBV7-2 with TRBJ1-2; 10 bases align to TRBD1. Unmatched junction bases numbered 11, after V lost 7 bases and J lost 6 bases. The CDR3 has 15 amino acids. Germline V gene lookup returns CDR1 SGHTA and CDR2 FQGNSA. The complete variable domain, with remaining parts taken from reference TRBV7-2 and TRBJ1-2, reads GAGVSQSPSNKVTEKGKDVELRCDPISGHTALYWYRQSLGQGLEFLIYFQGNSAPDKSGLPSDRFSAERTGGSVSTLTIQRTQQEDSAVYLCASTNTGTGVDGYTFGSGTRLTVV.

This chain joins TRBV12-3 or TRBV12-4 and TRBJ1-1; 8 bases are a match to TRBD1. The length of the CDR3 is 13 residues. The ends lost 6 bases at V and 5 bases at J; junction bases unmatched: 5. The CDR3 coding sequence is TGTGCCAGCAGCTACGACAGGGGAACTGAAGCTTTCTTT. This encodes CASSYDRGTEAFF.

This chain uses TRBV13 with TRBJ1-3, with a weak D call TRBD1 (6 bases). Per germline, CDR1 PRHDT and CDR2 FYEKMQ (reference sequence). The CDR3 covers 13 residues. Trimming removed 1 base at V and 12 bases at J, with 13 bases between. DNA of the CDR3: TGTGCCAGCAGCTTAGAGCGTGGGACAAGCATATATTTT. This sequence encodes CASSLERGTSIYF.

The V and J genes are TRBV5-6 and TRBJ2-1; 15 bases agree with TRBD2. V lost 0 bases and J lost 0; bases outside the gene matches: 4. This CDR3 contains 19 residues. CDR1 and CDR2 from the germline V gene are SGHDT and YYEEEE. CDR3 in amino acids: CASSLAGLAGGSSYNEQFF. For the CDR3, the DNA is TGTGCCAGCAGCTTGGCAGGACTAGCGGGGGGGAGCTCCTACAATGAGCAGTTCTTC.

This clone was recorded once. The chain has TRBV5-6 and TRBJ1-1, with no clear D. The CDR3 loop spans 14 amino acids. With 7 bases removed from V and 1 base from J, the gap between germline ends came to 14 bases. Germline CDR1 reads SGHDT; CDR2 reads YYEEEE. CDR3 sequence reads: CASRIQGRNTEAFF. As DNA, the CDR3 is TGTGCCAGCCGGATTCAAGGGAGGAACACTGAAGCTTTCTTT.

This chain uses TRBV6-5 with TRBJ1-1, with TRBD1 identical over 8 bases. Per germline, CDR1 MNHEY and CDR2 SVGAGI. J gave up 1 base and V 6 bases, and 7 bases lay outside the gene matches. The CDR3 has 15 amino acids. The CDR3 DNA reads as TGTGCCAGCAGGGAGACAGGGGCCGCGAACACTGAAGCTTTCTTT. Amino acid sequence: CASRETGAANTEAFF.

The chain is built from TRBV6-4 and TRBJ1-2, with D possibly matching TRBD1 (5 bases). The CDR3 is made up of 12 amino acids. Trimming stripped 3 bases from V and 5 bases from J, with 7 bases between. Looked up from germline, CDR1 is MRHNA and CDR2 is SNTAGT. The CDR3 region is CASSDGGYGYTF. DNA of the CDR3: TGTGCCAGCAGTGATGGGGGGTATGGCTACACCTTC.

The CDR3 DNA reads TGTGCCACCAGCACCATACCCTTCGACAGGGGGCGCGGGGATGAGCAGTTCTTC. Translated, it gives CATSTIPFDRGRGDEQFF. The rearrangement joins TRBV15 to TRBJ2-1, with TRBD1 identical over 10 bases. This CDR3 has 18 residues. J lost 8 bases, V lost 4 bases, and 17 bases had no gene match. Looked up from germline, CDR1 is LNHNV and CDR2 is YYDKDF (reference sequence).

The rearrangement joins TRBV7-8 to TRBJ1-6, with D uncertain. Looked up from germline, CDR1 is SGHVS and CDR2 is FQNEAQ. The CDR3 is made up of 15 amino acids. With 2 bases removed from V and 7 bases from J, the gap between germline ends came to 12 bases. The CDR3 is CASSLSGLGNSPLHF. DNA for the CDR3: TGTGCCAGCAGCTTAAGCGGGCTAGGAAATTCACCCCTCCACTTT.

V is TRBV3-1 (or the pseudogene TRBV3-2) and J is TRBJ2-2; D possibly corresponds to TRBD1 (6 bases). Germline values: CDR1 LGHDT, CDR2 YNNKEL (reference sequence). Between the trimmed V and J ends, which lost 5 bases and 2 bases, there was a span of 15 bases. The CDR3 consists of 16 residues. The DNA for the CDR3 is TGTGCCAGCAGCGGCGCAGGACAGAGAAACACCGGGGAGCTGTTTTTT. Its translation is CASSGAGQRNTGELFF.

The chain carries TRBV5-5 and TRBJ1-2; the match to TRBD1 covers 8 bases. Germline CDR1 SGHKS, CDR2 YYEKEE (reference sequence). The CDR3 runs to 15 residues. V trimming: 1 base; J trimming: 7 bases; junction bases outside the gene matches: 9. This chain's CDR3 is CASSLLNRGSFGYTF. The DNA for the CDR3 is TGTGCCAGCAGCTTGCTCAACAGGGGGTCTTTTGGCTACACCTTC.

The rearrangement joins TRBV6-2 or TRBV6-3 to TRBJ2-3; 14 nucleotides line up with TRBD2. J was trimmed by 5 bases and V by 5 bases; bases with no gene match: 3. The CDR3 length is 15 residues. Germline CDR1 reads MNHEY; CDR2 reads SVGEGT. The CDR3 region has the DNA TGTGCCAGCAGTCCGGGGACTAGCGGGGGAGATACGCAGTATTTT. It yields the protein CASSPGTSGGDTQYF.

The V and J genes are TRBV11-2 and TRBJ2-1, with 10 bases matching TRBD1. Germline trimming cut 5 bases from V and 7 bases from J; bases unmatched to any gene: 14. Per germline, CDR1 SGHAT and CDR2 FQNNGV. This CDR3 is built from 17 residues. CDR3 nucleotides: TGTGCCAGCAGCGCCGCCGGGACAGGGGTTTTTGGGAATGAGCAGTTCTTC. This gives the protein CASSAAGTGVFGNEQFF.

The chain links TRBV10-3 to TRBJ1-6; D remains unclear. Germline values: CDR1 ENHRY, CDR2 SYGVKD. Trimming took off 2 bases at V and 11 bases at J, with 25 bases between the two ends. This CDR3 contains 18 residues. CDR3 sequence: CAISENARLLREDPPLHF. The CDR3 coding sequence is TGTGCCATCAGTGAGAATGCTAGGTTACTCCGGGAGGATCCACCCCTCCACTTT.

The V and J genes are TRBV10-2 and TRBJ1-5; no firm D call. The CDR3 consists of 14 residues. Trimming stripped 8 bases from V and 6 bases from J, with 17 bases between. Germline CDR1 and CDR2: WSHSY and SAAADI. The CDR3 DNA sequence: TGCGCCAGCCGTAAGGAGGGTCCGGGTCAGCCCCAGCATTTT. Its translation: CASRKEGPGQPQHF.

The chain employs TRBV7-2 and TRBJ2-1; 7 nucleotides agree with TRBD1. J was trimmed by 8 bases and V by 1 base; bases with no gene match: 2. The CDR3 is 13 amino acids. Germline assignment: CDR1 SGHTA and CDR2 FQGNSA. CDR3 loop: CASSLGGGDEQFF. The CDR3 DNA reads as TGTGCCAGCAGCTTAGGAGGGGGCGATGAGCAGTTCTTC.

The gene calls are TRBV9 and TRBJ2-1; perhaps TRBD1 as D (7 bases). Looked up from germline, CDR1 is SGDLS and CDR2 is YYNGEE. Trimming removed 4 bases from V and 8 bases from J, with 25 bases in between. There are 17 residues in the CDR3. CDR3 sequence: CASSPGPDVSRGDEQFF. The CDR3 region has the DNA TGTGCCAGCAGCCCGGGGCCAGACGTATCCAGGGGGGATGAGCAGTTCTTC.

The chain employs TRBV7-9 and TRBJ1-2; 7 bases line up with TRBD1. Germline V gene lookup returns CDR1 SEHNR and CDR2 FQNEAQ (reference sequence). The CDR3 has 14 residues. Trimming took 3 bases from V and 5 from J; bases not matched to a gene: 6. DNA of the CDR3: TGTGCCAGCAGCTTTAGGCAGGGGGAGTATGGCTACACCTTC. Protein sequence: CASSFRQGEYGYTF.

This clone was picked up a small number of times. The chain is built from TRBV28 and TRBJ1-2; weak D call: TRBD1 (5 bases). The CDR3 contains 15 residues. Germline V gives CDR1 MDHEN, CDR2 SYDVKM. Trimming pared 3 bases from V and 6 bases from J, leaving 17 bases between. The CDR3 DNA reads TGTGCCAGCAGTTTTTTTTTGTATGGGGGGGATGGCTACACCTTC. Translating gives CASSFFLYGGDGYTF.